The 6 T cell receptor beta chains given below trace back to one sample, sequenced in a study of control samples from healthy donors and cancer patients. Data came from immunoSEQ multiplex PCR; TCRdb stores just in-frame clones and leaves some out. The sample holds over 100,000 clones; approximately 92% are singletons and the top ten take around 5.8%. Sequencing used blood. The receptor source for this set is a young man in good health.

This sequence joins TRBV7-9 and TRBJ1-1, with D maybe TRBD1 (5 bases). Trimming pared 5 bases from V and 7 bases from J, leaving 17 bases between. Germline V gives CDR1 SEHNR, CDR2 FQNEAQ (reference sequence). This CDR3 is built from 14 residues. CDR3 bases: TGTGCCAGCAGCCTTAGCGAGGGGCGAAGTGAAGCTTTCTTT. Translation gives CASSLSEGRSEAFF.

This clone was found once. The V and J genes are TRBV5-1 and TRBJ2-3; D might be TRBD2 (7 bases). CDR3 length: 15 amino acids. Germline loops: CDR1 SGHRS, CDR2 YFSETQ. V gave up 7 bases and J gave up 1 base, with 16 bases separating them. The CDR3 coding sequence is TGCGCCAGCGGGGAGGGGGACCGGGGCACAGATACGCAGTATTTT. As protein: CASGEGDRGTDTQYF.

The CDR3: CASSPGAGSITDTQYF. CDR3 nucleotide sequence: TGTGCCAGCAGTCCCGGAGCGGGGTCTATCACAGATACGCAGTATTTT. The V gene is TRBV2, the J gene TRBJ2-3, with 7 nucleotides matching TRBD2. Germline V gene lookup returns CDR1 SNHLY and CDR2 FYNNEI. Trimming cost V 5 bases and J 2 bases; bases outside gene matches: 10. CDR3 length equals 16 residues.

The V gene is TRBV5-1, the J gene TRBJ1-3; 9 nucleotides line up with TRBD1. The CDR3 extends over 17 amino acids. V lost 4 bases, J lost 0 bases, and 8 bases stayed unmatched. Per the germline V gene, CDR1 is SGHRS and CDR2 is YFSETQ. CDR3 DNA sequence: TGCGCCAGCAGCGATTTACAGGGGGCAAGCTCTGGAAACACCATATATTTT. Encoded protein: CASSDLQGASSGNTIYF.

Of note for this clone: The sample carries other DNA sequences with the same CDR3. The V gene is TRBV12-3 or TRBV12-4, the J gene TRBJ2-1; perhaps TRBD2 as D (6 bases). Trimming left V 3 bases short and J 6 bases short, with 9 bases between. The length of the CDR3 is 13 residues. Here the CDR3 DNA reads TGTGCCAGCAGTTTGGAGGGTTCCAATGAGCAGTTCTTC. Translated: CASSLEGSNEQFF.

This chain uses TRBV30 with TRBJ2-4, with TRBD1 matching 9 bases. This CDR3 region has 14 residues. V shed 4 bases and J 8 bases; nucleotides not matched to a gene: 9. Germline CDR1 and CDR2: GTSNPN and SVGIG (reference sequence). CDR3 in amino acids: CAWTPGTGNHIQYF. The CDR3, as DNA: TGTGCCTGGACCCCCGGGACAGGGAACCACATTCAGTACTTC.